This TCR beta chain was captured by sequencing in a study of CD8 T cells in Susac syndrome. Trimming took 0 bases from V and 0 from J, leaving 9 bases between them. The CDR3 extends over 15 amino acids. Germline CDR1 reads MGHRA; CDR2 reads YSYEKL. Random hexamers were used to reverse transcribe an amount of about 0.45 to 1 ug RNA. Each CDR3 protein is one row after TCRdb ran MiXCR on the immunoSEQ multiplex PCR reads. This table has 50,000 or so distinct CDR3 sequences, roughly 92% appearing once. The sequenced sample consisted of CD8+ T cells from PBMCs. This chain uses TRBV4-1 with TRBJ2-7; D is unclear. The sequence came from a human donor in good health. Here the CDR3 DNA reads TGCGCCAGCAGCCAAGATGAGTGGAGCTCCTACGAGCAGTACTTC. Translating it yields CASSQDEWSSYEQYF.